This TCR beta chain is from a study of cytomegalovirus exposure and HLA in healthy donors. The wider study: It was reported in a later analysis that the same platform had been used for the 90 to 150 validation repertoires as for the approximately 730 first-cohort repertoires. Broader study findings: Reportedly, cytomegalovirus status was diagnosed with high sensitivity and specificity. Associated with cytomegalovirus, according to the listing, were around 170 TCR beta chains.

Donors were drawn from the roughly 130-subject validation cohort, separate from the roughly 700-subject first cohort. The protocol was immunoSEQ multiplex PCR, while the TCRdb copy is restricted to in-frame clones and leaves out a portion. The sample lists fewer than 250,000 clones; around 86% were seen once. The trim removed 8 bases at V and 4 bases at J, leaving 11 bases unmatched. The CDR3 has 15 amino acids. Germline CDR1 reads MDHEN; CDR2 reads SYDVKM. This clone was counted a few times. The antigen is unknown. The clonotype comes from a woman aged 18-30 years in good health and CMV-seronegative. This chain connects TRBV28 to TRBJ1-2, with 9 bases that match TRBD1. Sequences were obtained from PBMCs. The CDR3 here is CASQPKQGARYGYTF. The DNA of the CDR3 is TGTGCCAGCCAACCCAAACAGGGGGCTCGCTATGGCTACACCTTC.